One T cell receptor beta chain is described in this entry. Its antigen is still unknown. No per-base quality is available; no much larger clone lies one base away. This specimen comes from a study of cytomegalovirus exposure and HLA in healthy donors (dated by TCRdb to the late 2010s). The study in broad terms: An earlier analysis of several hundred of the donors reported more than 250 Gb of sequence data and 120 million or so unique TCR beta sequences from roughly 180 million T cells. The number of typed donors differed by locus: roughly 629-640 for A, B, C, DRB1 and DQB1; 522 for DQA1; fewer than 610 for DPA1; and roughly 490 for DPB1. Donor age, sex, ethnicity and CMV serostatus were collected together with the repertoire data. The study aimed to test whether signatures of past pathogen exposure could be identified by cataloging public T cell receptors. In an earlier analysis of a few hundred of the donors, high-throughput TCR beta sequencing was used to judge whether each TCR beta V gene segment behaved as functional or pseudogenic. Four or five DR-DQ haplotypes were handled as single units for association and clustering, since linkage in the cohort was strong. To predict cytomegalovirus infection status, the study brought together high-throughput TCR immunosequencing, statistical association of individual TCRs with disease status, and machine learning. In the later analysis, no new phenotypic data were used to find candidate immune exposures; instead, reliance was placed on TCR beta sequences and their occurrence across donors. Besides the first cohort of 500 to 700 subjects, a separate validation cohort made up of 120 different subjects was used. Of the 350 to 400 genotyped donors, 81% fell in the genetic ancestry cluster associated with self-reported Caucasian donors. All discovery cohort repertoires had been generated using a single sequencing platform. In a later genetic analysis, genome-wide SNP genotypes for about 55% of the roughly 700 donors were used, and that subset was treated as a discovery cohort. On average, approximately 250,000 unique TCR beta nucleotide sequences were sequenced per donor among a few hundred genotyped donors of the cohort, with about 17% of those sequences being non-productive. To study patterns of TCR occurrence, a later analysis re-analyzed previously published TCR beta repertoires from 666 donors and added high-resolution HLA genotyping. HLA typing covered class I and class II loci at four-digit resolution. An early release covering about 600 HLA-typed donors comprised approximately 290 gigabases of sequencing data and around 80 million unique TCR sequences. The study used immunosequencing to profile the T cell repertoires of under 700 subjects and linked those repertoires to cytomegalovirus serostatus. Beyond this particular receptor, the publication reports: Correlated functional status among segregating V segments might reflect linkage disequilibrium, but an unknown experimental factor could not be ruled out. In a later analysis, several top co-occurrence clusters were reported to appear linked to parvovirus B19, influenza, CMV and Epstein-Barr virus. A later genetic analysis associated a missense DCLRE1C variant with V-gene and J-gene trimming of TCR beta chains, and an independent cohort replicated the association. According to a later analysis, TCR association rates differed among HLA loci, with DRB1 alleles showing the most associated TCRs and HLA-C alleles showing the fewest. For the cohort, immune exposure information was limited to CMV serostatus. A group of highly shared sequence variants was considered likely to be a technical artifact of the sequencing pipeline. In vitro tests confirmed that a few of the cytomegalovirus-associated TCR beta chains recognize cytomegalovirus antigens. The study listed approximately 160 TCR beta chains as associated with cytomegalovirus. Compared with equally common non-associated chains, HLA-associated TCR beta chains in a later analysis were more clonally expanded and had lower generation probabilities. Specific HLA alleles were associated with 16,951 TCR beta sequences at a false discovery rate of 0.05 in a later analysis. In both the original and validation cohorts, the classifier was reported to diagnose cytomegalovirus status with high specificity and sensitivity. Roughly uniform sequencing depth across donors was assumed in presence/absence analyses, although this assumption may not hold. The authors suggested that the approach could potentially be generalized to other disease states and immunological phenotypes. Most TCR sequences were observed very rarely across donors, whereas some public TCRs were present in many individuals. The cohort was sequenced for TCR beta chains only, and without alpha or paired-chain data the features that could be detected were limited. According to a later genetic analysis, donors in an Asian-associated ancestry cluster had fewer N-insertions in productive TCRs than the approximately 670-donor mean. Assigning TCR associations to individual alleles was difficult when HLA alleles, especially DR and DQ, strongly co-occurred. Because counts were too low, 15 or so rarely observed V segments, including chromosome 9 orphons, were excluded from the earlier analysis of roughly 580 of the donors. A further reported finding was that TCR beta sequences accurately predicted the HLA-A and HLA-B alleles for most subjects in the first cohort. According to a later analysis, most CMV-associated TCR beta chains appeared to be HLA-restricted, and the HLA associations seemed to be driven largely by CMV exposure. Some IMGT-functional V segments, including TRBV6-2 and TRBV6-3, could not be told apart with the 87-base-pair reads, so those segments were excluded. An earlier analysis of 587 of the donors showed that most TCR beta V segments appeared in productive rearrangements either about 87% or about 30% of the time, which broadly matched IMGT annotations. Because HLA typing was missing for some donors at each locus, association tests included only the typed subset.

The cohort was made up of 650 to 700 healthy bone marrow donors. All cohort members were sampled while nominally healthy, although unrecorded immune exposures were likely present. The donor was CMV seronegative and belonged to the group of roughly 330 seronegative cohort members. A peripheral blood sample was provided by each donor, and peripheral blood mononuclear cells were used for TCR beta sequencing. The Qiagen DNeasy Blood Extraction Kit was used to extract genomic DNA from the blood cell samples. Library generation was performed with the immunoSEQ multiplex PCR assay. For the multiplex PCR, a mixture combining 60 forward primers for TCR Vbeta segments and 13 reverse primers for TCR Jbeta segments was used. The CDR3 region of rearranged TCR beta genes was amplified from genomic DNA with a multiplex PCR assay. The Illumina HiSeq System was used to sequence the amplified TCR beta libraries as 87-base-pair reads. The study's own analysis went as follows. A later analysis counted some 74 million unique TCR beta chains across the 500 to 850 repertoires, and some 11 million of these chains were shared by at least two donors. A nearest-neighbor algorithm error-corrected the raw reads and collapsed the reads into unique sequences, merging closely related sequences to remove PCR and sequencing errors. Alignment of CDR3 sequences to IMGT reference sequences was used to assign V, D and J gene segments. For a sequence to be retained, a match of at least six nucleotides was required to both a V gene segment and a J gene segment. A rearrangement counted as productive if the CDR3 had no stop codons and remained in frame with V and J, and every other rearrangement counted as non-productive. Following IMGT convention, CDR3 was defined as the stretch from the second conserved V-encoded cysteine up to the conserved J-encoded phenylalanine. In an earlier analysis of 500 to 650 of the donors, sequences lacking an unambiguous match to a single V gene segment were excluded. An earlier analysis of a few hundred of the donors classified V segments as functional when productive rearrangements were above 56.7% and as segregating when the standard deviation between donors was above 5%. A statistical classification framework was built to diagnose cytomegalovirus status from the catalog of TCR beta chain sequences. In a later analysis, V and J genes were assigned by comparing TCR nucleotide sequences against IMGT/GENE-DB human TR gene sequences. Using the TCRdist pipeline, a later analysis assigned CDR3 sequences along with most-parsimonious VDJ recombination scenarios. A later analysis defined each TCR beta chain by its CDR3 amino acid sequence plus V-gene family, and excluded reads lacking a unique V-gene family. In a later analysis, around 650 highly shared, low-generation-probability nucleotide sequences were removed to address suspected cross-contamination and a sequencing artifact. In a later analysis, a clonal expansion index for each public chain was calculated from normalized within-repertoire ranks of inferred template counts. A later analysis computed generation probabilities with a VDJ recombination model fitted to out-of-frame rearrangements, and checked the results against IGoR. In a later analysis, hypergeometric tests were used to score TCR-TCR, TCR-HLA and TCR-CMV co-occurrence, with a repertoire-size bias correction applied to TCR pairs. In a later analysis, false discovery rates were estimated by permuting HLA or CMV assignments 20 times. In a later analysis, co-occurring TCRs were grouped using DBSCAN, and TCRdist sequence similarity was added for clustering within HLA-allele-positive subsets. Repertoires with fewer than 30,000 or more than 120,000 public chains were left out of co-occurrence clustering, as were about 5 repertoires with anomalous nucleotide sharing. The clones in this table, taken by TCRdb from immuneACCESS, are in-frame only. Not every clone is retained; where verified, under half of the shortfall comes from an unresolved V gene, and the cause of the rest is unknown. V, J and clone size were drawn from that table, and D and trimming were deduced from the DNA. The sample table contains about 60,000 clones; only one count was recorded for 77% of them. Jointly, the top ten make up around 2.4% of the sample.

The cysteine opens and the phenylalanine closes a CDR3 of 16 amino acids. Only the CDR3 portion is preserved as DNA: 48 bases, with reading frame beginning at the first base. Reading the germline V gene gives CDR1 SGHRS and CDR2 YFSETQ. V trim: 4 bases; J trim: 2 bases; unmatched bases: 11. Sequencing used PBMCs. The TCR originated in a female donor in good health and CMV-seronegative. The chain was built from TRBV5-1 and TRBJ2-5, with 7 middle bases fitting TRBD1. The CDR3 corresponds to CASSPTSTGQQETQYF. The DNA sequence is TGCGCCAGCAGCCCTACCTCGACAGGGCAGCAAGAGACCCAGTACTTC.